The 18 T cell receptor beta chains in this list originate from one sample, sequenced in a study of early T cells in non-severe SARS-CoV-2 infection. MiXCR, applied by TCRdb to the 5' RACE reads, yields one record per CDR3 protein. Altogether 55,000 to 75,000 distinct CDR3 sequences are present, more than 9% being singletons, with the ten largest covering around 1.8%. Sequences were obtained from whole blood. These receptors were collected from an adult who was a healthcare worker with PCR-confirmed SARS-CoV-2 infection or an uninfected control (not recorded which).

Many counts were recorded for this clonotype. The chain carries TRBV19 and TRBJ1-2; D not certain. The CDR3 is made up of 12 amino acids. Per the germline V gene, CDR1 is LNHDA and CDR2 is SQIVND (reference sequence). V lost 3 bases and J 4 bases, leaving 6 bases between the germline ends. CDR3 sequence (DNA): TGTGCCAGTAGTATCTCGGTCTATGGCTACACCTTC. It translates to CASSISVYGYTF.

V usage is TRBV11-2 and J usage is TRBJ1-4, with a tentative D call TRBD1 (6 bases). Trimming left V 5 bases short and J 10 bases short, with 14 bases between. CDR1 and CDR2 (germline): SGHAT, FQNNGV. This CDR3 has 13 residues. Here the CDR3 reads CASSAHRVGKLFF. The CDR3 DNA reads TGTGCCAGCAGCGCCCACAGGGTTGGAAAACTGTTTTTT.

This clonotype has more than one count but fewer than ten. The chain employs TRBV11-2 and TRBJ2-5, with no clear D. Germline V CDR1 and CDR2: SGHAT, FQNNGV. The V and J ends lost 8 bases and 2 bases respectively, with 12 bases between them. The CDR3 is 13 residues long. The CDR3 here is CASGVSQQETQYF. CDR3 sequence (DNA): TGTGCCAGCGGGGTCAGCCAACAAGAGACCCAGTACTTC.

This rearrangement joins TRBV12-3 or TRBV12-4 to TRBJ2-2; TRBD1 agrees at 8 bases. V lost 5 bases, J lost 6 bases, and 5 bases stayed unmatched. This CDR3 spans 14 amino acids. The CDR3 sequence: CASSPTGGAGELFF. For the CDR3, the DNA is TGTGCCAGCAGTCCTACAGGGGGAGCCGGGGAGCTGTTTTTT.

This clonotype was seen only a few times. The V and J genes are TRBV2 and TRBJ2-3, with D unclear. This CDR3 contains 12 residues. Germline V gene data show CDR1 as SNHLY and CDR2 as FYNNEI. Trimming took 8 bases from V and 5 from J, leaving 11 bases between them. The CDR3 bases are TGTGCCAGCCAGTCTGACCGAGATACGCAGTATTTT. Protein product: CASQSDRDTQYF.

This clonotype has a count of ten or more. CDR3: CASSPRTGSYEQYF. The CDR3 region has the DNA TGTGCCAGCAGCCCCCGGACAGGGAGCTACGAGCAGTACTTC. V gene TRBV9 combines with J gene TRBJ2-7, with 8 nucleotides matching TRBD1. With V trimmed by 4 bases and J by 3 bases, 6 bases remained unmatched. From germline, CDR1 is SGDLS and CDR2 YYNGEE. The CDR3 spans 14 residues. Complete variable domain (other parts from reference TRBV9 and TRBJ2-7): DSGVTQTPKHLITATGQRVTLRCSPRSGDLSVYWYQQSLDQGLQFLIQYYNGEERAKGNILERFSAQQFPDLHSELNLSSLELGDSALYFCASSPRTGSYEQYFGPGTRLTVT.

The V call is TRBV9, the J call TRBJ2-5; D is possibly TRBD2 (5 bases). The CDR3 runs 16 residues. With 4 bases removed from V and 4 bases from J, the gap between germline ends came to 20 bases. Germline CDR1 SGDLS, CDR2 YYNGEE. The CDR3 sequence: CASSSMGVGPGETQYF. The CDR3 coding sequence is TGTGCCAGCAGCAGTATGGGAGTAGGGCCGGGAGAGACCCAGTACTTC.

This chain links TRBV4-3 with TRBJ2-6; 9 bases agree with TRBD2. Losses at the gene ends were 5 bases for V and 0 bases for J; bases not matched to a gene: 5. Germline V gene sequence: CDR1 LGHNA, CDR2 YSLEER. This CDR3 comprises 17 residues. The DNA for the CDR3 is TGCGCCAGCAGCTGGACTAGCGACTCCTCTGGGGCCAACGTCCTGACTTTC. Translated: CASSWTSDSSGANVLTF.

This clonotype has more than one count but fewer than ten. The V gene is TRBV30, the J gene TRBJ2-1; no clear D. Germline CDR1 and CDR2: GTSNPN and SVGIG (reference sequence). The CDR3 is made up of 12 amino acids. V was cut by 0 bases and J by 8 bases, with 8 bases left in between. The CDR3 coding sequence is TGTGCCTGGAGTGTAAGACTCGATGAGCAGTTCTTC. It is translated as CAWSVRLDEQFF.

This rearrangement joins TRBV10-3 to TRBJ1-2, with TRBD1 matching over 7 bases. V gave up 4 bases and J gave up 4 bases; unmatched junction bases: 0. This CDR3 region has 12 residues. The germline gives CDR1 ENHRY, CDR2 SYGVKD. This CDR3 is CAISGQGYGYTF. In DNA, the CDR3 is TGTGCCATCAGTGGACAGGGCTATGGCTACACCTTC.

This clonotype showed up many times. This chain uses TRBV24-1 with TRBJ1-6; D gene unclear. Trimming left V 3 bases short and J 11 bases short, with 22 bases between. The CDR3 runs to 17 residues. Germline V gene data show CDR1 as KGHDR and CDR2 as SFDVKD. The CDR3 loop reads CATSDHRQFSSVTPLHF. The CDR3 DNA follows: TGTGCCACCAGTGATCACCGGCAGTTTAGTTCCGTGACACCCCTCCACTTT.

This chain links TRBV11-1 with TRBJ2-2, with D tentatively TRBD2 (5 bases). The germline CDR1 and CDR2 sequences are SGHAT and FQDESV (reference sequence). This CDR3 contains 13 residues. With 5 bases removed from V and 5 bases from J, the gap between germline ends came to 9 bases. The DNA of the CDR3 is TGTGCCAGCAGCCAGGAGCGGACCGGGGAGCTGTTTTTT. Its protein product is CASSQERTGELFF.

This clonotype was counted many times. This chain uses TRBV3-1 with TRBJ1-4; D gene unclear. The V end lost 3 bases, the J end lost 2 bases, and 4 bases lay between the germline ends. Germline V lookup: CDR1 LGHDT, CDR2 YNNKEL (reference sequence). This CDR3 is built from 13 residues. CDR3 sequence (DNA): TGTGCCAGCAGCCACCGCACTAATGAAAAACTGTTTTTT. Translating it yields CASSHRTNEKLFF.

This clonotype was seen a few times. The chain couples TRBV7-8 to TRBJ2-5; 9 positions agree with TRBD2. CDR3 length: 16 residues. V dropped 3 bases and J dropped 4; count of bases not matched to a gene: 9. Germline loops: CDR1 SGHVS, CDR2 FQNEAQ. CDR3 sequence (DNA): TGTGCCAGCAGCTTTACTCGCGGGGGGGCCGGAGAGACCCAGTACTTC. Translating gives CASSFTRGGAGETQYF.

This clonotype was seen many times. CDR3 bases: TGTGCCACCAGTGGGGATCGCACAGATACGCAGTATTTT. This encodes CATSGDRTDTQYF. The chain couples TRBV24-1 to TRBJ2-3; unclear D gene. Trimming cost V 5 bases and J 1 base, with 6 bases left between them. The CDR3 length is 13 residues. Germline V CDR1 and CDR2: KGHDR, SFDVKD.

In its sample, this clonotype was seen a few times. The J gene is TRBJ1-1, the V gene TRBV6-2 or TRBV6-3, with D unresolved. V was shortened by 6 bases and J by 0 bases, with 11 bases between the two germline ends. CDR3 size: 14 residues. CDR1 and CDR2 (germline): MNHEY, SVGEGT. CDR3 loop: CASSPSLMNTEAFF. In DNA form, the CDR3 reads TGTGCCAGCAGCCCTTCCCTCATGAACACTGAAGCTTTCTTT.

This chain uses TRBV12-5 with TRBJ2-3, with D possibly matching TRBD2 (6 bases). The CDR3 is 13 residues long. In germline, CDR1 is LGHNT, CDR2 FRNRAP. The V end lost 3 bases, the J end lost 3 bases, and 7 bases lay between the germline ends. DNA for the CDR3: TGTGCTAGTGGTTTACGGGGGACAGATACGCAGTATTTT. This codes for CASGLRGTDTQYF.

This clonotype was seen repeatedly, ten times or more. The chain joins TRBV3-2 to TRBJ1-2. TRBV3-2 is recorded as a pseudogene. CDR3 length: 15 residues. In DNA form, the CDR3 reads TGTGCCAGCAGCCAAGAAGCAGGATCTAACTATGGCTACACCTTC. This translates into CASSQEAGSNYGYTF.